The 25 T cell receptor beta chains below were found in one sample sequenced in a study of CD8+CD57+ T cells in acquired aplastic anemia. The authors sequenced patients whose flow cytometry had shown CD8+CD57+ cell expansion. The TCR beta profiling, which covered VDJ combination and CDR3 sequence, was carried out using genomic DNA as the template. A single record per CDR3 protein comes from TCRdb applying MiXCR to the reads. The profile shows 150,000 or so distinct CDR3 sequences, about 52% of them singletons. Sequences were obtained from sorted CD4+, CD8+, or CD8+CD57+ T cells (not recorded which) from PBMCs. Receptors originate from a human donor with aplastic anemia.

This clonotype has ten or more counts. V is TRBV12-3 or TRBV12-4 and J is TRBJ1-1; D may be TRBD1 (6 bases). V lost 3 bases to trimming and J lost 3 bases, with 11 bases between them. This CDR3 spans 14 amino acids. This CDR3 reads CASSFLQGYTEAFF. CDR3 nucleotides: TGTGCCAGCAGTTTTTTACAGGGATACACTGAAGCTTTCTTT.

This clonotype has ten or more counts. The V call is TRBV20-1, the J call TRBJ2-1; 10 positions agree with TRBD1. This CDR3 region has 18 residues. Germline CDR1 DFQATT, CDR2 SNEGSKA (reference sequence). V dropped 4 bases and J dropped 4; count of bases not matched to a gene: 16. In DNA, the CDR3 is TGCAGTGCTACTTCAAGTCCGGGACAGGGGCAGGGATACAATGAGCAGTTCTTC. Its protein product is CSATSSPGQGQGYNEQFF.

The chain joins TRBV7-9 to TRBJ2-6; D is perhaps TRBD2 (5 bases). V dropped 4 bases and J dropped 9 bases, with 13 bases sitting between them. Germline V gives CDR1 SEHNR, CDR2 FQNEAQ (reference sequence). This CDR3 has 14 amino acids. CDR3 residues: CASSSPRGYNVLTF. CDR3 nucleotides: TGTGCCAGCAGCTCGCCTAGAGGGTACAACGTCCTGACTTTC.

The genes are TRBV20-1 and TRBJ2-5, with TRBD2 identical over 9 bases. The germline V gene encodes CDR1 DFQATT and CDR2 SNEGSKA (reference sequence). The CDR3 totals 15 residues. The junction had 5 bases not matched to a gene; V was cut back by 1 base and J by 2 bases. CDR3 sequence (DNA): TGCAGTGCTAGAGTAGCGGGAGAGGTACAAGAGACCCAGTACTTC. Translating gives CSARVAGEVQETQYF.

The table lists this clonotype with many counts. CDR3 sequence reads: CATSRDLDRGGRDTEAFF. The CDR3 DNA reads TGTGCCACCAGCAGAGATCTTGATAGAGGGGGCCGTGACACTGAAGCTTTCTTT. The chain employs TRBV15 and TRBJ1-1; 7 bases map to TRBD1. Trimming took 0 bases from V and 3 from J; bases not matched to a gene: 13. CDR1 and CDR2 (germline): LNHNV, YYDKDF (reference sequence). The CDR3 consists of 18 residues.

The rearrangement uses TRBV10-3 and TRBJ1-1; D is unresolved. CDR3 length equals 13 residues. Trimming left V 10 bases short and J 1 base short, with 13 bases between. In germline, CDR1 is ENHRY, CDR2 SYGVKD. CDR3 region: CATEEGWNTEAFF. CDR3 bases: TGTGCCACCGAGGAGGGCTGGAACACTGAAGCTTTCTTT.

The sample holds many counts of this clonotype. This chain connects TRBV4-3 to TRBJ1-2; 7 positions agree with TRBD1. The V gene end was trimmed by 7 bases and the J gene end by 0 bases; junction bases not matched to a gene: 5. CDR1 and CDR2 from the germline V gene are LGHNA and YSLEER. This CDR3 comprises 14 residues. The CDR3 reads CASTQGVANYGYTF. CDR3 bases: TGCGCCAGCACCCAGGGGGTGGCTAACTATGGCTACACCTTC.

The V and J genes are TRBV24-1 and TRBJ2-1; a weak D match, TRBD1 (5 bases). CDR1 and CDR2 (germline): KGHDR, SFDVKD. With 3 bases removed from V and 3 bases from J, the gap between germline ends came to 14 bases. The CDR3 spans 16 residues. CDR3 coding DNA: TGTGCCACCAGTGATAGTCAGGGCGTAAACTACAATGAGCAGTTCTTC. Its protein product is CATSDSQGVNYNEQFF.

The genes are TRBV7-9 and TRBJ2-5; the D is unclear. CDR3 size: 13 residues. V lost 5 bases and J 2 bases, leaving 9 bases between the germline ends. CDR1 and CDR2 (germline): SEHNR, FQNEAQ (reference sequence). As DNA, the CDR3 is TGTGCCAGCAGCGGGTCAGCACAAGAGACCCAGTACTTC. The encoded protein is CASSGSAQETQYF.

There are many counts of this clonotype. V gene TRBV9 combines with J gene TRBJ1-2, with TRBD1 matching 7 bases. Trimming removed 0 bases from V and 6 bases from J; junction bases left unmatched: 11. Germline values: CDR1 SGDLS, CDR2 YYNGEE. This CDR3 is built from 16 residues. The CDR3 is CASSVEGTADIDGYTF. The CDR3 region has the DNA TGTGCCAGCAGCGTAGAAGGGACAGCGGATATTGATGGCTACACCTTC.

The gene calls are TRBV29-1 and TRBJ2-7, with 8 bases that match TRBD2. The germline V gene encodes CDR1 SQVTM and CDR2 ANQGSEA. CDR3 length equals 13 residues. V shed 6 bases and J 2 bases; nucleotides not matched to a gene: 6. Here the CDR3 DNA reads TGCAGCGTCGGAGGTAGCGGGGCCTACGAGCAGTACTTC. Its protein product is CSVGGSGAYEQYF.

The genes are TRBV6-2 or TRBV6-3 and TRBJ2-2, with unresolved D. Germline loops: CDR1 MNHEY, CDR2 SVGEGT. The CDR3 runs 14 residues. Trimming stripped 7 bases from V and 3 bases from J, with 12 bases between. CDR3 sequence (DNA): TGTGCCAGCATTAACATAGGGTACACCGGGGAGCTGTTTTTT. Its protein product is CASINIGYTGELFF.

The table lists this clonotype with many counts. The V and J genes are TRBV29-1 and TRBJ2-1, with D tentatively TRBD1 (6 bases). Germline-derived CDR1 and CDR2 are SQVTM and ANQGSEA. This CDR3 is built from 15 residues. The germline V and J ends were trimmed by 6 bases and 5 bases, with 20 bases remaining between them. The CDR3 spells CSVYTFRGRDNEQFF. CDR3 DNA: TGCAGCGTCTATACATTTAGGGGGAGAGACAATGAGCAGTTCTTC.

The chain links TRBV12-3 or TRBV12-4 to TRBJ2-3; D may be TRBD2 (6 bases). The CDR3 runs 16 residues. Trimming cost V 2 bases and J 3 bases, with 15 bases left between them. For the CDR3, the DNA is TGTGCCAGCAGTTTATCACGGGGGTCGGGGACAGATACGCAGTATTTT. Its translation is CASSLSRGSGTDTQYF.

This clonotype came up many times. The chain combines TRBV7-9 with TRBJ1-3; 11 bases align to TRBD1. CDR3 length equals 15 residues. V lost 6 bases to trimming and J lost 3 bases; unmatched junction nucleotides: 4. Germline V gives CDR1 SEHNR, CDR2 FQNEAQ (reference sequence). The CDR3 reads CASRGQGEDGNTIYF. In DNA, the CDR3 is TGTGCCAGCAGGGGACAGGGGGAGGATGGAAACACCATATATTTT.

A remark on this clonotype: This may stem from a read error, because a much larger clone lies one nucleotide away. The CDR3 sequence is CASSQDGPRDNQPQHF. The CDR3 nucleotides are TGCGCCAGCAGCCAAGATGGGCCGAGAGATAATCAGCCCCAGCATTTT. The rearrangement links TRBV4-1 to TRBJ1-5; no firm D call. From germline, CDR1 is MGHRA and CDR2 YSYEKL. Trimming took off 0 bases at V and 4 bases at J, with 13 bases between the two ends. The CDR3 length is 16 residues.

This clonotype was found a few times. The V call is TRBV6-2 or TRBV6-3, the J call TRBJ1-5; D might be TRBD1 (6 bases). The CDR3 is 13 residues long. Per the germline V gene, CDR1 is MNHEY and CDR2 is SVGEGT. Trimming cost V 5 bases and J 5 bases, with 10 bases left between them. The DNA of the CDR3 is TGTGCCAGCAGTACAGGGATCCATCAGCCCCAGCATTTT. It specifies CASSTGIHQPQHF.

The CDR3 region has the DNA TGTGCCACCCTGGAAACCCTCTGGGGGGCGGACAATCAGCCCCAGCATTTT. It yields the protein CATLETLWGADNQPQHF. The chain couples TRBV25-1 to TRBJ1-5; D possibly corresponds to TRBD1 (6 bases). The CDR3 has 17 amino acids. V was clipped by 10 bases and J by 3 bases, with 25 bases between them. Germline assignment: CDR1 MGHDK and CDR2 SYGVNS.

There are a few counts of this clonotype. It may be a read error: a sequence one base away is much more abundant. The rearrangement links TRBV6-5 to TRBJ1-2; 8 bases are a match to TRBD1. The germline gives CDR1 MNHEY, CDR2 SVGAGI. The CDR3 is 15 residues long. The CDR3 sequence is CACSYPGQGSYGYTF. The CDR3 nucleotides read TGTGCCTGCAGTTACCCCGGACAGGGAAGCTATGGCTACACCTTC.

This clonotype was found many times. This chain uses TRBV19 with TRBJ2-7, with 12 bases matching TRBD2. The CDR3 loop spans 16 amino acids. The junction had 9 bases not matched to a gene; V was cut back by 5 bases and J by 4 bases. Germline loops: CDR1 LNHDA, CDR2 SQIVND (reference sequence). The CDR3 loop reads CASSGRLAGETYEQYF. CDR3 in DNA: TGTGCCAGTAGTGGTCGACTAGCGGGGGAAACGTACGAGCAGTACTTC.

This clonotype was seen many times. The V gene is TRBV19, the J gene TRBJ1-5; possible D gene TRBD1, 5 bases. Germline assignment: CDR1 LNHDA and CDR2 SQIVND (reference sequence). V was pared by 6 bases and J by 7 bases, with 13 bases between. The CDR3 extends over 13 amino acids. CDR3 in amino acids: CASRWGVRQPQHF. The CDR3 DNA is TGTGCCAGTAGATGGGGGGTCCGCCAGCCCCAGCATTTT. Complete variable domain (other parts from reference TRBV19 and TRBJ1-5): DGGITQSPKYLFRKEGQNVTLSCEQNLNHDAMYWYRQDPGQGLRLIYYSQIVNDFQKGDIAEGYSVSREKKESFPLTVTSAQKNPTAFYLCASRWGVRQPQHFGDGTRLSIL.

For the CDR3, the DNA is TGTGCCAGTAGGTTAAGAGGGGGCGATGGCTACACCTTC. It encodes CASRLRGGDGYTF. The J gene is TRBJ1-2, the V gene TRBV19; 7 bases map to TRBD1. The CDR3 loop spans 13 amino acids. Germline lookup yields CDR1 LNHDA and CDR2 SQIVND (reference sequence). With 6 bases clipped from V and 6 bases from J, the junction kept 7 bases outside the gene matches.

This clonotype was picked up a small number of times. The chain uses TRBV27 and TRBJ1-1; no clear D. The CDR3 covers 13 residues. Germline loops: CDR1 MNHEY, CDR2 SMNVEV (reference sequence). Between the trimmed V and J ends, which lost 5 bases and 1 base, there was a span of 8 bases. DNA of the CDR3: TGTGCCAGCAGTCCACTTGGGAACACTGAAGCTTTCTTT. Translated: CASSPLGNTEAFF.

This clonotype came up once. The junction differs from germline at one of its ends, possibly a read error. The chain has TRBV10-3 and TRBJ1-2; D may be TRBD1 (6 bases). Germline loops: CDR1 ENHRY, CDR2 SYGVKD. The CDR3 runs to 16 residues. This CDR3 reads CTISDGWGLNNYGYTF. As DNA, the CDR3 is TGTACCATCAGTGACGGGTGGGGGCTAAATAACTATGGCTACACCTTC.

This clonotype was picked up many times. This sequence joins TRBV29-1 and TRBJ1-1, with unresolved D. Germline V gene data show CDR1 as SQVTM and CDR2 as ANQGSEA. This CDR3 has 14 amino acids. V dropped 1 base and J dropped 2 bases, with 11 bases sitting between them. The CDR3 here is CSVEGGLTNTEAFF. Here the CDR3 DNA reads TGCAGCGTTGAAGGCGGCCTCACTAACACTGAAGCTTTCTTT.